One sample yielded the 24 T cell receptor beta chains listed below, sequenced in a study of T-cell memory formation after mild COVID-19. MiXCR was run by TCRdb on the 5' RACE reads, yielding one entry per CDR3 protein. Among over 300,000 distinct CDR3 sequences, approximately 22% were seen once, and the ten largest hold over 20%. Sequenced material: PBMCs or a T cell subset sorted from them (not recorded which). Source of these receptors: a man between 18 and 29 years old who had mild COVID-19 (a few samples of this study predate the infection). Cell type and time point are not known.

This clonotype has just a few counts. The rearrangement uses TRBV5-8 and TRBJ1-5; D not resolved. There are 13 residues in the CDR3. V dropped 0 bases and J dropped 6 bases, with 7 bases sitting between them. Germline CDR1 SGHTS, CDR2 YDEGEE. CDR3 in amino acids: CASSLGELQPQHF. For the CDR3, the DNA is TGTGCCAGCAGCTTGGGGGAGCTTCAGCCCCAGCATTTT. The full variable domain, rest sourced from reference TRBV5-8 and TRBJ1-5, is EAGVTQSPTHLIKTRGQQATLRCSPISGHTSVYWYQQALGLGLQFLLWYDEGEERNRGNFPPRFSGRQFPNYSSELNVNALELEDSALYLCASSLGELQPQHFGDGTRLSIL.

V is TRBV5-1 and J is TRBJ1-1; D unclear. The CDR3 is made up of 13 amino acids. Looked up from germline, CDR1 is SGHRS and CDR2 is YFSETQ. The V gene lost 0 bases and the J gene lost 4 bases, with 7 bases spanning the gap. CDR3 amino acids: CASSLGMATEAFF. Here the CDR3 DNA reads TGCGCCAGCAGCTTGGGGATGGCCACTGAAGCTTTCTTT.

For the CDR3, the DNA is TGCGCCAGCAGCTTGAGGGGCGCGAGTACCGGGGAGCTGTTTTTT. It encodes CASSLRGASTGELFF. The chain has TRBV5-1 and TRBJ2-2; the D gene is possibly TRBD1 (5 bases). Germline V gives CDR1 SGHRS, CDR2 YFSETQ. The CDR3 runs to 15 residues. Trimming took off 1 base at V and 5 bases at J, with 12 bases between the two ends.

This chain joins TRBV20-1 and TRBJ1-5; possible D gene TRBD1, 5 bases. V lost 6 bases to trimming and J lost 4 bases, with 16 bases between them. The V gene's germline CDR1 is DFQATT and CDR2 SNEGSKA (reference sequence). CDR3 size: 14 residues. The CDR3 region has the DNA TGCAGTGCCAGCGGGACTCCGGGAAATCAGCCCCAGCATTTT. Translation gives CSASGTPGNQPQHF.

The V gene is TRBV5-1, the J gene TRBJ2-1; D might be TRBD1 (5 bases). The V end was cut by 4 bases, the J end by 9 bases, with 8 bases between. CDR1 is SGHRS, CDR2 YFSETQ, per germline. CDR3 size: 11 residues. The CDR3: CASSPGPEQFF. The CDR3 nucleotides read TGCGCCAGCAGCCCAGGGCCTGAGCAGTTCTTC.

The V gene is TRBV6-5, the J gene TRBJ2-2; D call uncertain. The V gene's germline CDR1 is MNHEY and CDR2 SVGAGI. V was shortened by 6 bases and J by 0 bases, with 5 bases between the two germline ends. This CDR3 spans 13 amino acids. The chain's CDR3 is CASRQTNTGELFF. The CDR3 DNA sequence: TGTGCCAGCAGGCAAACGAACACCGGGGAGCTGTTTTTT.

This clonotype was recorded once. The junction departs from the called germline gene at one end, perhaps through a read error. The J gene is TRBJ2-5, the V gene TRBV3-1; D possibly corresponds to TRBD2 (6 bases). The length of the CDR3 is 13 residues. The germline V gene has CDR1 LGHDT and CDR2 YNNKEL (reference sequence). The DNA of the CDR3 is TGTGCCAGCATCCAATCCGGGGGAGAGACCCAGTACTTC. It codes for CASIQSGGETQYF.

This chain joins TRBV11-2 and TRBJ2-1, with D perhaps assigned TRBD1 or TRBD2 (5 bases each). This CDR3 contains 15 residues. Germline CDR1 SGHAT, CDR2 FQNNGV. Trimming pared 5 bases from V and 8 bases from J, leaving 19 bases between. The CDR3 nucleotides are TGTGCCAGCAGCAACCTCATCGCAGGGACGGATGAGCAGTTCTTC. Translation gives CASSNLIAGTDEQFF.

In its sample, this clonotype was seen a few times. The CDR3 nucleotides read TGTGCCAGCAGCTTGTTTGCAGACCGTTACGAGCAGTACTTC. It translates to CASSLFADRYEQYF. This sequence joins TRBV7-8 and TRBJ2-7; D call uncertain. Germline V gene lookup returns CDR1 SGHVS and CDR2 FQNEAQ. Trimming took 3 bases from V and 4 from J, leaving 13 bases between them. This CDR3 contains 14 residues. Full variable domain (outside the CDR3, taken from reference TRBV7-8 and TRBJ2-7): GAGVSQSPRYKVAKRGQDVALRCDPISGHVSLFWYQQALGQGPEFLTYFQNEAQLDKSGLPSDRFFAERPEGSVSTLKIQRTQQEDSAVYLCASSLFADRYEQYFGPGTRLTVT.

In its sample, this clonotype was seen a few times. V gene TRBV19 combines with J gene TRBJ2-7; D call uncertain. Trimming removed 5 bases at V and 3 bases at J, with 14 bases between. CDR3 length: 14 residues. Germline CDR1 is LNHDA and CDR2 is SQIVND (reference sequence). The DNA of the CDR3 is TGTGCCAGTAGTCCGACCTTTCTGAGCTACGAGCAGTACGTC. Encoded protein: CASSPTFLSYEQYV.

The chain uses TRBV24-1 and TRBJ2-5; D is undetermined. V lost 3 bases, J lost 5 bases, and 9 bases lay in between. CDR3 length equals 13 residues. The germline V gene encodes CDR1 KGHDR and CDR2 SFDVKD. The CDR3 nucleotides are TGTGCCACCAGTGATGATGGTGGGGAGACCCAGTACTTC. This codes for CATSDDGGETQYF.

This chain uses TRBV20-1 with TRBJ2-7, with D possibly being TRBD1 (5 bases). Germline V gene lookup returns CDR1 DFQATT and CDR2 SNEGSKA (reference sequence). V shed 0 bases and J shed 3 bases, with 12 bases lying between them. This CDR3 is built from 14 residues. The CDR3 protein is CSARDRLTVYEQYV. DNA of the CDR3: TGCAGTGCTAGAGATCGGCTGACAGTCTACGAGCAGTACGTC.

The chain carries TRBV5-6 and TRBJ2-1; 11 bases are a match to TRBD2. Germline V CDR1 and CDR2: SGHDT, YYEEEE. There are 12 residues in the CDR3. J lost 15 bases, V lost 3 bases, and 5 bases had no gene match. Here the CDR3 reads CASSSSGGLGFF. The CDR3 DNA reads as TGTGCCAGCAGCTCTAGCGGGGGGCTCGGGTTCTTC.

In its sample, this clonotype was seen a few times. The chain uses TRBV30 and TRBJ2-7, with D possibly being TRBD1 or TRBD2 (6 bases each). V lost 0 bases and J lost 0, with 12 bases in between. CDR3 length: 15 residues. Germline V gene lookup returns CDR1 GTSNPN and CDR2 SVGIG (reference sequence). The CDR3 protein is CAWSVGTGASYEQYF. In DNA, the CDR3 is TGTGCCTGGAGTGTTGGAACGGGGGCCTCCTACGAGCAGTACTTC.

V is TRBV20-1 and J is TRBJ2-1; D is perhaps TRBD1 (5 bases). CDR1 and CDR2 (germline): DFQATT, SNEGSKA (reference sequence). This CDR3 is built from 12 residues. V lost 6 bases and J 7 bases, leaving 13 bases between the germline ends. The CDR3 is CSAYRTLNEQFF. The CDR3 nucleotides are TGCAGTGCATACAGGACACTGAATGAGCAGTTCTTC.

The chain couples TRBV11-2 to TRBJ1-6, with D hard to call. V was cut by 5 bases and J by 3 bases, with 14 bases left in between. The germline V gene has CDR1 SGHAT and CDR2 FQNNGV. The CDR3 extends over 16 amino acids. CDR3 in amino acids: CASSDTTGFYNSPLHF. The CDR3, as DNA: TGTGCCAGCAGCGATACGACGGGTTTCTATAATTCACCCCTCCACTTT.

The chain's CDR3 is CASSTYPVRTTPWELFF. CDR3 nucleotides: TGCGCCAGCAGTACCTACCCGGTCAGGACCACCCCCTGGGAGCTGTTTTTT. This chain uses TRBV10-2 with TRBJ2-2, with D hard to call. The germline V gene encodes CDR1 WSHSY and CDR2 SAAADI. Trimming took off 5 bases at V and 9 bases at J, with 25 bases between the two ends. CDR3 length: 17 amino acids.

The table lists this clonotype with a few counts. The chain joins TRBV5-1 to TRBJ1-5; the D is unclear. Germline-derived CDR1 and CDR2 are SGHRS and YFSETQ. The V gene lost 0 bases and the J gene lost 4 bases, with 8 bases spanning the gap. The CDR3 totals 14 residues. The CDR3 spells CASSLDGLNQPQHF. CDR3 in DNA: TGCGCCAGCAGCTTGGACGGGCTAAATCAGCCCCAGCATTTT.

This clonotype was counted a few times. This chain joins TRBV10-3 and TRBJ1-3; tentative D call: TRBD1 (5 bases). The germline V and J ends were trimmed by 0 bases and 0 bases, with 12 bases remaining between them. The CDR3 sequence is 17 residues long. Germline V gene sequence: CDR1 ENHRY, CDR2 SYGVKD. CDR3 sequence reads: CAISESGGVYSGNTIYF. The CDR3 DNA reads TGTGCCATCAGTGAGTCAGGAGGGGTCTACTCTGGAAACACCATATATTTT.

This clonotype was counted between two and nine times. The V call is TRBV2, the J call TRBJ2-6; no firm D call. The germline CDR1 and CDR2 sequences are SNHLY and FYNNEI. This CDR3 contains 13 residues. V gave up 11 bases and J gave up 5 bases, with 13 bases separating them. The CDR3 sequence: CAGSTAWANVLTF. The CDR3, as DNA: TGTGCCGGATCCACGGCTTGGGCCAACGTCCTGACTTTC.

The chain is built from TRBV7-3 and TRBJ2-1, with TRBD2 matching 8 bases. The CDR3 has 16 amino acids. CDR1 and CDR2 from the germline V gene are SGHTA and FQGTGA. V shed 6 bases and J 0 bases; nucleotides not matched to a gene: 7. The CDR3 spells CASSWVAGSSYNEQFF. CDR3 DNA: TGTGCCAGCAGTTGGGTAGCGGGGAGCTCCTACAATGAGCAGTTCTTC.

This chain links TRBV7-8 with TRBJ2-5; D gene uncertain. Germline lookup yields CDR1 SGHVS and CDR2 FQNEAQ. The CDR3 has 10 residues. V lost 5 bases and J 9 bases, leaving 7 bases between the germline ends. CDR3 residues: CASSENPQYF. Written as DNA, the CDR3 is TGTGCCAGCAGCGAGAACCCCCAGTACTTC.

CDR3 DNA sequence: TGCGCCAGCAGCTTGGTGTCGGGTGCCGTTTTGAACACTGAAGCTTTCTTT. It translates to CASSLVSGAVLNTEAFF. The V and J genes are TRBV5-1 and TRBJ1-1; D is ambiguous. Looked up from germline, CDR1 is SGHRS and CDR2 is YFSETQ. This CDR3 comprises 17 residues. V gave up 0 bases and J gave up 0 bases, with 15 bases separating them.

CDR3 nucleotide sequence: TGCGCCAGCAGCCAAGGGGTGGTCAGGGTTTATAGCAATCAGCCCCAGCATTTT. This gives the protein CASSQGVVRVYSNQPQHF. The V and J genes are TRBV4-1 and TRBJ1-5, with D possibly TRBD1 on 5 matching bases. CDR3 length: 18 residues. CDR1 MGHRA and CDR2 YSYEKL come from the germline V gene. Trimming removed 1 base from V and 0 bases from J, with 16 bases in between.